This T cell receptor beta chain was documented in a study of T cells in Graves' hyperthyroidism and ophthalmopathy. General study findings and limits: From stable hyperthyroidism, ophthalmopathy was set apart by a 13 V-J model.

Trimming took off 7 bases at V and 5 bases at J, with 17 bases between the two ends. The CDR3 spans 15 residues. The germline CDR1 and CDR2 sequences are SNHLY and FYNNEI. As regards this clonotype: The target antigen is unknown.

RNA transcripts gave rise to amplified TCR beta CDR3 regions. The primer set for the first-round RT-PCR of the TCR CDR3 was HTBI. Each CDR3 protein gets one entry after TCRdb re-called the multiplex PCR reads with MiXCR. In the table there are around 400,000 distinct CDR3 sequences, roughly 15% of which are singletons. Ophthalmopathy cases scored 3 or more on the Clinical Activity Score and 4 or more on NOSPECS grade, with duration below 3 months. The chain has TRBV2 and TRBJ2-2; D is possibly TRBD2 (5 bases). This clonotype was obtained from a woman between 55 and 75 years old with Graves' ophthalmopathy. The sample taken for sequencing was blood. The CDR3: CASTTNIGFTGELFF. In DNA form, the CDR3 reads TGTGCCAGCACGACTAATATCGGGTTTACCGGGGAGCTGTTTTTT.